The rows below give T cell receptor beta chains drawn from one sample of a study of shared clonotypes between healthy human individuals. Data came from immunoSEQ multiplex PCR; TCRdb stores just in-frame clones and leaves some out. The table lists roughly 320,000 clones, roughly 87% of them singletons. Source material: memory CD8+ T cells sorted from blood. The receptors were sampled from a man aged 18-30 years in good health. The CDR3 runs from the conserved cysteine through the conserved F or W. The D gene is left open where the match is weak. Size is omitted from some rows. Given values are once, few, many or a class for expanded clones.

V	D	J	size	CDR3	DNA
TRBV7-4	.	TRBJ1-6	.	CASRYRVYSPLHF	TGTGCCAGCAGGTACAGGGTTTACTCACCCCTCCACTTT
TRBV6-1	.	TRBJ2-7	.	CASSEWGIGEQYF	TGTGCCAGCAGTGAATGGGGTATCGGCGAGCAGTACTTC
TRBV7-9	.	TRBJ1-2	.	CASSLGETYGYTF	TGTGCCAGCAGCTTGGGGGAAACCTATGGCTACACCTTC
TRBV5-4	.	TRBJ2-2	.	CASSFGTGELFF	TGTGCCAGCAGCTTCGGGACCGGGGAGCTGTTTTTT
TRBV29-1	.	TRBJ2-1	.	CTYRGEQFF	TGCACCTATCGTGGTGAGCAGTTCTTC
TRBV2	.	TRBJ2-2	.	CASSRKSDRPATGELFF	TGTGCCAGCAGTCGCAAAAGCGACAGGCCGGCCACCGGGGAGCTGTTTTTT
TRBV5-1	.	TRBJ2-7	.	CASSSQGGGSYEQYF	TGCGCCAGCAGCTCCCAAGGTGGGGGCTCCTACGAGCAGTACTTC
TRBV7-3	.	TRBJ1-5	.	CASSSLLIKEGNQPQHF	TGTGCCAGCAGCTCCCTCCTTATCAAAGAAGGCAATCAGCCCCAGCATTTT
TRBV7-9	TRBD1	TRBJ1-2	few	CASSLSAGGFAGYTF	TGTGCCAGCAGCTTAAGTGCAGGGGGCTTTGCTGGCTACACCTTC
TRBV27	TRBD1	TRBJ1-2	once	CASSLQGGRGYTF	TGTGCCAGCAGTTTACAGGGGGGTCGTGGCTACACCTTC
TRBV30	.	TRBJ2-6	many	CAWSVWQRSSGANVLTF	TGTGCCTGGAGTGTATGGCAGAGAAGCTCTGGGGCCAACGTCCTGACTTTC
TRBV10-2	TRBD1	TRBJ1-5	.	CASSLTGGSNQPQHF	TGCGCCAGCAGCTTGACAGGGGGTAGCAATCAGCCCCAGCATTTT
TRBV28	TRBD1	TRBJ1-4	many	CASSRQGRNEKLFF	TGTGCCAGCTCGCGACAGGGCCGAAATGAAAAACTGTTTTTT
TRBV7-9	.	TRBJ1-1	.	CASSFGDGTEAFF	TGTGCCAGCAGCTTTGGGGACGGCACTGAAGCTTTCTTT
TRBV7-2	TRBD1	TRBJ2-1	many	CASSLGQGDPSYNEQFF	TGTGCCAGCAGCTTAGGACAGGGGGACCCCTCCTACAATGAGCAGTTCTTC
TRBV9	.	TRBJ1-2	.	CASSVYGGYTF	TGTGCCAGCAGCGTATACGGTGGCTACACCTTC
TRBV7-9	TRBD2	TRBJ2-1	.	CASSQLTSSVSYNEQFF	TGTGCCAGCAGCCAATTGACTAGCTCGGTCTCCTACAATGAGCAGTTCTTC